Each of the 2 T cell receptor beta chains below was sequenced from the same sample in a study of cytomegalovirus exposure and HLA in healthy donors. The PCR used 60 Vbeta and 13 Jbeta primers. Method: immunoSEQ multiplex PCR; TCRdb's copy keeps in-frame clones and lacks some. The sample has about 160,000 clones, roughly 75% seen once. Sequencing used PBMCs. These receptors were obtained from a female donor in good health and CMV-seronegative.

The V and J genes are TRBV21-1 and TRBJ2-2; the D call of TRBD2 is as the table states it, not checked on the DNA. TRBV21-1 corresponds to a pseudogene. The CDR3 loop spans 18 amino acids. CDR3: CASSNTGRTKSYTGELFF. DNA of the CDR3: TGTGCCAGCAGCAATACGGGGAGGACGAAAAGCTACACCGGGGAGCTGTTTTTT.

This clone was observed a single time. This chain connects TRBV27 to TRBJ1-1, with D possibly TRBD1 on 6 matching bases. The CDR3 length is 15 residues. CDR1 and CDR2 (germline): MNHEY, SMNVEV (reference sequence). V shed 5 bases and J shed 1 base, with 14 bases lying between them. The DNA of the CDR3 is TGTGCCAGCAGTCCTCCCTCGACAGGGAACACTGAAGCTTTCTTT. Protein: CASSPPSTGNTEAFF.